This is a list of T cell receptor beta chains from one sample in a study of T cells after posttransplantation cyclophosphamide. Profiling relied on immunoSEQ multiplex PCR, and the TCRdb table lists in-frame clones only, not all of them. Observed in the sample are 30,000 or so clones, none of them singletons. Source material: PBMCs. All receptors come from a woman under 40 in good health and a related stem cell transplant donor. Each CDR3 is given with its conserved first and last residue. The D gene is left open where the match is weak. Some rows mark clone size as missing; the rest say once, few, many or name a class of expanded clone.

d_gene	j_gene	abundance	v_gene	CDR3aa	CDR3nt
-	TRBJ1-2	many	TRBV7-2	CASSPGLNYGYTF	TGTGCCAGCAGCCCGGGACTTAACTATGGCTACACCTTC
TRBD1	TRBJ1-3	many	TRBV7-6	CASSLVGQGAPDSGNTIYF	TGTGCCAGCAGCTTAGTGGGACAGGGGGCGCCGGATTCTGGAAACACCATATATTTT
-	TRBJ1-1	many	TRBV18	CASSPPVAGFTEAFF	TGTGCCAGCTCACCACCGGTGGCGGGGTTCACTGAAGCTTTCTTT
TRBD1	TRBJ1-5	-	TRBV7-2	CASSSGQGDNQPQHF	TGTGCCAGCAGCTCGGGACAGGGGGACAATCAGCCCCAGCATTTT
TRBD1	TRBJ2-7	many	TRBV10-3	CATRTGGYYEQYF	TGTGCCACGCGGACAGGCGGGTACTACGAGCAGTACTTC
TRBD1	TRBJ1-1	many	TRBV19	CASNSWDRGSEAFF	TGTGCCAGTAACAGTTGGGACAGGGGCTCTGAAGCTTTCTTT
TRBD2	TRBJ2-5	-	TRBV6-2/TRBV6-3	CASSSLLGRGVETQYF	TGTGCCAGCAGTTCCCTCCTCGGCCGGGGGGTCGAGACCCAGTACTTC
TRBD1	TRBJ1-5	few	TRBV7-2	CASSWGGQGAPQHF	TGTGCCAGCAGCTGGGGAGGACAGGGGGCGCCCCAGCATTTT
-	TRBJ1-5	few	TRBV6-5	CASSRGGETGQPQHF	TGTGCCAGCAGCCGCGGGGGGGAGACGGGTCAGCCCCAGCATTTT
TRBD2	TRBJ2-2	-	TRBV4-2	CASSLGTTNTGELFF	TGTGCCAGCAGCCTCGGGACTACTAACACCGGGGAGCTGTTTTTT
-	TRBJ2-7	many	TRBV11-3	CASSPARSPYEQYF	TGTGCCAGCAGCCCAGCCAGGTCCCCCTACGAGCAGTACTTC
TRBD2	TRBJ2-7	many	TRBV5-1	CASSLGAGTNEQYF	TGCGCCAGCAGCTTGGGAGCGGGGACGAACGAGCAGTACTTC
-	TRBJ2-3	many	TRBV5-1	CASLLVADTQYF	TGCGCCAGTCTCCTCGTCGCAGATACGCAGTATTTT
-	TRBJ2-5	many	TRBV5-6	CASSLDFVEETQYF	TGTGCCAGCAGCTTGGATTTCGTAGAGGAGACCCAGTACTTC
-	TRBJ2-1	few	TRBV30	CAWRGAGDEQFF	TGTGCCTGGAGGGGGGCCGGAGATGAGCAGTTCTTC
-	TRBJ1-3	many	TRBV4-3	CASSRVITSGNTIYF	TGCGCCAGCAGCCGCGTGATCACCTCTGGAAACACCATATATTTT
TRBD2	TRBJ2-2	many	TRBV6-5	CASSRTSGGELFF	TGTGCCAGCAGCCGGACTAGCGGGGGGGAGCTGTTTTTT
-	TRBJ1-6	many	TRBV18	CASRRQLNNSPLHF	TGTGCCAGCCGACGACAGCTTAATAATTCACCCCTCCACTTT
-	TRBJ1-5	-	TRBV29-1	CSVGTANQPQHF	TGCAGCGTTGGGACAGCCAATCAGCCCCAGCATTTT
TRBD1	TRBJ2-3	-	TRBV5-1	CASSPTGGRTDTQYF	TGCGCCAGCAGCCCCACAGGGGGCAGAACAGATACGCAGTATTTT
TRBD1	TRBJ2-2	many	TRBV24-1	CATSARGGGQGNTGELFF	TGTGCCACCAGTGCCCGTGGGGGCGGACAGGGGAACACCGGGGAGCTGTTTTTT
-	TRBJ1-6	many	TRBV6-1	CASRPTGSKISLHF	TGTGCCAGCAGACCGACAGGCTCGAAGATATCCCTCCACTTT
-	TRBJ2-7	many	TRBV7-9	CASSWEGVHEQYF	TGTGCCAGCAGCTGGGAGGGGGTGCACGAGCAGTACTTC
TRBD1	TRBJ1-4	many	TRBV7-9	CASSLATGVEKLFF	TGTGCCAGCAGCTTAGCAACAGGGGTCGAAAAACTGTTTTTT
TRBD1	TRBJ1-4	many	TRBV24-1	CATSDRGGEGNEKLFF	TGTGCCACCAGTGATCGAGGGGGCGAAGGGAATGAAAAACTGTTTTTT
TRBD1	TRBJ1-1	many	TRBV6-1	CASILDRVMAEAFF	TGTGCCAGCATTCTAGACAGGGTCATGGCTGAAGCTTTCTTT
TRBD1	TRBJ1-2	many	TRBV6-2/TRBV6-3	CASRSGGNYGYTF	TGTGCCAGCAGGTCAGGGGGCAACTATGGCTACACCTTC
-	TRBJ1-5	many	TRBV10-3	CAISRDTNQPQHF	TGTGCCATCAGCCGGGACACCAATCAGCCCCAGCATTTT
TRBD1	TRBJ1-1	-	TRBV6-6	CASSYSQGAAEAFF	TGTGCCAGCAGTTACTCACAGGGGGCGGCTGAAGCTTTCTTT
-	TRBJ1-5	few	TRBV30	CAWSEGNNQPQHF	TGTGCCTGGAGTGAGGGTAACAATCAGCCCCAGCATTTT
-	TRBJ2-1	many	TRBV4-2	CASSQDRVPYNEQFF	TGTGCCAGCAGCCAAGACAGGGTTCCGTACAATGAGCAGTTCTTC
-	TRBJ1-2	many	TRBV7-8	CASSLLRVSGYTF	TGTGCCAGCAGCTTACTCAGGGTTTCTGGCTACACCTTC
-	TRBJ1-1	many	TRBV6-5	CASSPYVQGIPEAFF	TGTGCCAGCAGTCCTTACGTCCAGGGCATCCCTGAAGCTTTCTTT
TRBD1	TRBJ2-5	many	TRBV19	CASQRGRGLETQYF	TGTGCCAGCCAAAGGGGCAGGGGGCTTGAGACCCAGTACTTC
TRBD1	TRBJ1-5	many	TRBV7-2	CASSLSTGGNEPQHF	TGTGCCAGCAGCTTATCCACAGGGGGCAACGAGCCCCAGCATTTT
-	TRBJ2-7	many	TRBV10-3	CAITFDRSYEQYF	TGTGCCATCACCTTCGACAGATCCTACGAGCAGTACTTC
-	TRBJ1-4	many	TRBV4-2	CASSQDRGGASNEKLFF	TGTGCCAGCAGCCAAGATCGCGGGGGCGCTTCTAATGAAAAACTGTTTTTT
TRBD2	TRBJ2-7	many	TRBV12-3/TRBV12-4	CASSGTSGGPEQYF	TGTGCCAGCAGCGGGACTAGCGGGGGACCCGAGCAGTACTTC
-	TRBJ1-1	many	TRBV19	CASSPRWTAHDWDTEAFF	TGTGCCAGCTCTCCTCGGTGGACAGCCCACGATTGGGACACTGAAGCTTTCTTT
TRBD2	TRBJ2-7	few	TRBV7-8	CASSLEIAGAGRQYF	TGTGCCAGCAGCTTAGAGATAGCGGGGGCCGGTAGGCAGTACTTC
-	TRBJ1-2	many	TRBV5-1	CASSSDRELYGYTF	TGCGCCAGCAGCTCCGACAGAGAACTCTATGGCTACACCTTC
-	TRBJ1-4	many	TRBV5-1	CASRPQGSNEKLFF	TGCGCCAGCAGGCCGCAGGGGAGTAATGAAAAACTGTTTTTT
-	TRBJ1-2	-	TRBV30	CAWSPLPNYGYTF	TGTGCCTGGAGTCCACTCCCTAACTATGGCTACACCTTC
TRBD1	TRBJ1-6	many	TRBV6-1	CASSWDRGSPLHF	TGTGCCAGCAGCTGGGACAGGGGCTCACCCCTCCACTTT
TRBD1	TRBJ1-2	few	TRBV6-5	CASTQGGANYGYTF	TGTGCCAGCACCCAGGGGGGAGCTAACTATGGCTACACCTTC
TRBD2	TRBJ2-1	many	TRBV4-1	CTSSQVLERGVANEQFF	TGCACCAGCAGCCAAGTTTTGGAGCGGGGGGTGGCCAATGAGCAGTTCTTC
TRBD1	TRBJ2-7	many	TRBV5-4	CASSVGTGSSYEQYF	TGTGCCAGCAGCGTCGGGACAGGGAGCTCCTACGAGCAGTACTTC